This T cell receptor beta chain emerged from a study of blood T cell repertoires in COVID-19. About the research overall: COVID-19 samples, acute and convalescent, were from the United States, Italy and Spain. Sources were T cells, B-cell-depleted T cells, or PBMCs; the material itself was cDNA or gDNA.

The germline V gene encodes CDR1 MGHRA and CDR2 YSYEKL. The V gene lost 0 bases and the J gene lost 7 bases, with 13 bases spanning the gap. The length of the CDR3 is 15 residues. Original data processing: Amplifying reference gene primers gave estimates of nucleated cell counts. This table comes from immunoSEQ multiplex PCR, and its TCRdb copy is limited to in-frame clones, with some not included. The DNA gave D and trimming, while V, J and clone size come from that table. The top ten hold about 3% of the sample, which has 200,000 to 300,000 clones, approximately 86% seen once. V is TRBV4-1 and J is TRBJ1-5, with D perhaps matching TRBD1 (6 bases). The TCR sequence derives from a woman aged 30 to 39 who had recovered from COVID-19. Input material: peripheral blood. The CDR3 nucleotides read TGCGCCAGCAGCCAAGATGTGGGGGCCGGCCAGCCCCAGCATTTT. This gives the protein CASSQDVGAGQPQHF.